Each of the 15 T cell receptor beta chains below was sequenced from the same sample in a study of T cells after somatic rescue of genetic block. Method: immunoSEQ multiplex PCR; TCRdb's copy keeps in-frame clones and lacks some. Of 9,000 to 10,000 clones listed, roughly 74% were seen once; the top ten hold under 25%. What was sequenced was peripheral blood mononuclear cells (PBMCs). Receptors originate from a boy aged 5-17 years.

The chain couples TRBV5-1 to TRBJ2-6; D call uncertain. This CDR3 is built from 14 residues. Germline-derived CDR1 and CDR2 are SGHRS and YFSETQ. The germline V and J ends were trimmed by 6 bases and 0 bases, with 7 bases remaining between them. The CDR3 loop reads CASKSSSGANVLTF. The CDR3 DNA follows: TGCGCCAGCAAGTCGAGCTCTGGGGCCAACGTCCTGACTTTC. The full variable domain, its missing parts supplied by reference TRBV5-1 and TRBJ2-6, is KAGVTQTPRYLIKTRGQQVTLSCSPISGHRSVSWYQQTPGQGLQFLFEYFSETQRNKGNFPGRFSGRQFSNSRSEMNVSTLELGDSALYLCASKSSSGANVLTFGAGSRLTVL.

This chain connects TRBV19 to TRBJ2-7; D is perhaps TRBD1 (6 bases). CDR1 and CDR2 (germline): LNHDA, SQIVND (reference sequence). The CDR3 extends over 12 amino acids. Trimming stripped 4 bases from V and 6 bases from J, with 10 bases between. The CDR3, as DNA: TGTGCCAGTAGTACAGGGGCGGGCGAGCAGTACTTC. Translated: CASSTGAGEQYF.

The J gene is TRBJ2-3, the V gene TRBV11-2; TRBD2 agrees at 10 bases. The J segment lost 0 bases and the V segment lost 3 bases, leaving 3 bases of the junction unmatched. The length of the CDR3 is 16 residues. Germline loops: CDR1 SGHAT, CDR2 FQNNGV. The CDR3 loop reads CASSFLAGASTDTQYF. The CDR3 DNA sequence: TGTGCCAGCAGCTTCCTAGCGGGGGCGAGCACAGATACGCAGTATTTT.

The chain couples TRBV7-6 to TRBJ2-1; D is unresolved. The CDR3 is 11 residues long. CDR1 is SGHVS and CDR2 is FNYEAQ in the germline V gene. The ends were cut back, 5 bases at V and 5 bases at J, with 4 bases in the middle. The CDR3 region is CASSQNNEQFF. CDR3 in DNA: TGTGCCAGCAGCCAGAACAATGAGCAGTTCTTC.

The chain uses TRBV4-1 and TRBJ2-7; 9 bases agree with TRBD1. V was pared by 0 bases and J by 2 bases, with 5 bases of the junction left unmatched. The CDR3 totals 16 residues. CDR1 is MGHRA, CDR2 YSYEKL, per germline. Here the CDR3 reads CASSQDRWDRAYEQYF. CDR3 nucleotide sequence: TGCGCCAGCAGCCAAGATCGGTGGGACAGGGCCTACGAGCAGTACTTC.

This clone occurred a few times. In DNA, the CDR3 is TGTGCCATTTCGGACAAGGACATTCAGTACTTC. Protein sequence: CAISDKDIQYF. The genes are TRBV6-1 and TRBJ2-4; TRBD1 might be the D (5 bases). V gave up 10 bases and J gave up 8 bases, with 12 bases separating them. Germline loops: CDR1 MNHNS, CDR2 SASEGT. This CDR3 has 11 residues.

This clone showed up just once. The chain combines TRBV7-9 with TRBJ2-2, with 7 nucleotides matching TRBD1. The CDR3 contains 14 residues. The germline CDR1 and CDR2 sequences are SEHNR and FQNEAQ (reference sequence). The V segment lost 4 bases and the J segment 4 bases; nucleotides outside the gene matches: 3. The CDR3 DNA reads as TGTGCCAGCAGCTGGACAGGCGTCACCGGGGAGCTGTTTTTT. Translated: CASSWTGVTGELFF.

This clone occurred a few times. This chain uses TRBV19 with TRBJ1-1; D might be TRBD1 (5 bases). The CDR3 spans 14 residues. Trimming cost V 7 bases and J 10 bases, with 22 bases left between them. Germline CDR1 is LNHDA and CDR2 is SQIVND (reference sequence). In nucleotides, the CDR3 is TGTGCCAGTACCTTGATATGGAGCGCGCAGGGAGCTTTCTTT. It specifies CASTLIWSAQGAFF.

V is TRBV5-3 and J is TRBJ1-5; possible D gene TRBD1, 5 bases. TRBV5-3 falls under the ORF class, with uncertain function. Deletions cut 10 bases from V and 3 bases from J, with 11 bases between. There are 12 residues in the CDR3. Here the CDR3 reads CARGFTNQPQHF. CDR3 bases: TGTGCCCGGGGGTTTACCAATCAGCCCCAGCATTTT.

This clone was observed a single time. CDR3: CASSLGGAGEGETQYF. DNA of the CDR3: TGTGCCAGCAGCTTGGGAGGAGCGGGGGAGGGAGAGACCCAGTACTTC. This chain uses TRBV5-8 with TRBJ2-5; 8 bases are a match to TRBD2. Germline V CDR1 and CDR2: SGHTS, YDEGEE. V trimming: 0 bases; J trimming: 4 bases; junction bases outside the gene matches: 8. The CDR3 is 16 amino acids.

This chain joins TRBV5-1 and TRBJ2-7; 8 bases line up with TRBD1. J gave up 3 bases and V 0 bases, and 5 bases lay outside the gene matches. Germline V gives CDR1 SGHRS, CDR2 YFSETQ. The CDR3 runs to 15 residues. CDR3 in DNA: TGCGCCAGCAGCTTGGCCGGACAGGGAAACTACGAGCAGTACTTC. Amino acids: CASSLAGQGNYEQYF.

V usage is TRBV4-1 and J usage is TRBJ2-5; 8 nucleotides agree with TRBD2. Unmatched junction bases numbered 9, after V lost 1 base and J lost 5 bases. This CDR3 has 16 amino acids. CDR1 and CDR2 from the germline V gene are MGHRA and YSYEKL. This CDR3 reads CASSQARAGDYETQYF. The CDR3 coding sequence is TGCGCCAGCAGCCAAGCTAGAGCGGGGGATTACGAGACCCAGTACTTC.

The V call is TRBV5-1, the J call TRBJ2-2; D is uncertain. The V end lost 4 bases, the J end lost 4 bases, and 14 bases lay between the germline ends. Germline-derived CDR1 and CDR2 are SGHRS and YFSETQ. The CDR3 extends over 15 amino acids. In nucleotides, the CDR3 is TGCGCCAGCAGCCCTATCACCGGTGGCACCGGGGAGCTGTTTTTT. Protein: CASSPITGGTGELFF.

In its sample, this clone was seen once. The chain has TRBV7-9 and TRBJ2-3, with TRBD1 identical over 8 bases. The CDR3 runs 15 residues. The V segment lost 5 bases and the J segment 5 bases; nucleotides outside the gene matches: 9. In germline, CDR1 is SEHNR, CDR2 FQNEAQ (reference sequence). The CDR3 protein is CASSLRQGAIDTQYF. CDR3 bases: TGTGCCAGCAGCCTTAGGCAGGGGGCAATAGATACGCAGTATTTT.

The rearrangement uses TRBV7-3 and TRBJ2-5; 8 bases align to TRBD1. The V and J ends lost 5 bases and 0 bases, in that order; junction bases with no gene match: 8. This CDR3 region has 16 residues. CDR1 and CDR2 from the germline V gene are SGHTA and FQGTGA. The CDR3 bases are TGTGCCAGCAGCCCCGACAGGGGACGCCACCAAGAGACCCAGTACTTC. Translated, it gives CASSPDRGRHQETQYF. The full variable domain, rest sourced from reference TRBV7-3 and TRBJ2-5, is GAGVSQTPSNKVTEKGKYVELRCDPISGHTALYWYRQSLGQGPEFLIYFQGTGAADDSGLPNDRFFAVRPEGSVSTLKIQRTERGDSAVYLCASSPDRGRHQETQYFGPGTRLLVL.